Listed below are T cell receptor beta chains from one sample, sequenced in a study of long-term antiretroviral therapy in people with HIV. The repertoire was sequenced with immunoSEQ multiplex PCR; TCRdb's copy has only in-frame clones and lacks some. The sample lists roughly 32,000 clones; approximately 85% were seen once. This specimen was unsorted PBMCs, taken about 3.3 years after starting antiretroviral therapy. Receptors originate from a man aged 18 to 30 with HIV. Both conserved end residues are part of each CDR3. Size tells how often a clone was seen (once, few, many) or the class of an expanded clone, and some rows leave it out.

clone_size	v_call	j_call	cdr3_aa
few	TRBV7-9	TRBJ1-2	CASSRGTGDFGYTF
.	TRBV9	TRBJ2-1	CASSSRPRASGSSYNEQFF
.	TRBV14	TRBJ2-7	CASSQGSKDEQYF
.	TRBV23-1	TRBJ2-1	CASSQSTVGTYNEQFF
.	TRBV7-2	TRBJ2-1	CASVGLAVHNEQFF
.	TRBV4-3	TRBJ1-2	CASATGLAYGYTF
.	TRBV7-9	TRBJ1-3	CATGGADGNTIYF
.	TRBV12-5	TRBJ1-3	CASGRFGGGGSGNTIYF
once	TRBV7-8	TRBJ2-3	CASSLRRGLGTDTQYF
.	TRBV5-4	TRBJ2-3	CASSLDGREGQDTQYF
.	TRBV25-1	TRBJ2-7	CASSDAGYEQYF
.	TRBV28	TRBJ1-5	CASSPTGSNQPQHF
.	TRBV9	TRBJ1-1	CASSVEAWQNTEAFF
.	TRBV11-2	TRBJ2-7	CASSSLTSENPYEQYF
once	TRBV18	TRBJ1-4	CASSPPGGGFTNEKLFF
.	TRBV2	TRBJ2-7	CAGGASSYEQYF
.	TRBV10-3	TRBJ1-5	CAISLQAGGTGLNF
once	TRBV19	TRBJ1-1	CASSRVSNTEAFF